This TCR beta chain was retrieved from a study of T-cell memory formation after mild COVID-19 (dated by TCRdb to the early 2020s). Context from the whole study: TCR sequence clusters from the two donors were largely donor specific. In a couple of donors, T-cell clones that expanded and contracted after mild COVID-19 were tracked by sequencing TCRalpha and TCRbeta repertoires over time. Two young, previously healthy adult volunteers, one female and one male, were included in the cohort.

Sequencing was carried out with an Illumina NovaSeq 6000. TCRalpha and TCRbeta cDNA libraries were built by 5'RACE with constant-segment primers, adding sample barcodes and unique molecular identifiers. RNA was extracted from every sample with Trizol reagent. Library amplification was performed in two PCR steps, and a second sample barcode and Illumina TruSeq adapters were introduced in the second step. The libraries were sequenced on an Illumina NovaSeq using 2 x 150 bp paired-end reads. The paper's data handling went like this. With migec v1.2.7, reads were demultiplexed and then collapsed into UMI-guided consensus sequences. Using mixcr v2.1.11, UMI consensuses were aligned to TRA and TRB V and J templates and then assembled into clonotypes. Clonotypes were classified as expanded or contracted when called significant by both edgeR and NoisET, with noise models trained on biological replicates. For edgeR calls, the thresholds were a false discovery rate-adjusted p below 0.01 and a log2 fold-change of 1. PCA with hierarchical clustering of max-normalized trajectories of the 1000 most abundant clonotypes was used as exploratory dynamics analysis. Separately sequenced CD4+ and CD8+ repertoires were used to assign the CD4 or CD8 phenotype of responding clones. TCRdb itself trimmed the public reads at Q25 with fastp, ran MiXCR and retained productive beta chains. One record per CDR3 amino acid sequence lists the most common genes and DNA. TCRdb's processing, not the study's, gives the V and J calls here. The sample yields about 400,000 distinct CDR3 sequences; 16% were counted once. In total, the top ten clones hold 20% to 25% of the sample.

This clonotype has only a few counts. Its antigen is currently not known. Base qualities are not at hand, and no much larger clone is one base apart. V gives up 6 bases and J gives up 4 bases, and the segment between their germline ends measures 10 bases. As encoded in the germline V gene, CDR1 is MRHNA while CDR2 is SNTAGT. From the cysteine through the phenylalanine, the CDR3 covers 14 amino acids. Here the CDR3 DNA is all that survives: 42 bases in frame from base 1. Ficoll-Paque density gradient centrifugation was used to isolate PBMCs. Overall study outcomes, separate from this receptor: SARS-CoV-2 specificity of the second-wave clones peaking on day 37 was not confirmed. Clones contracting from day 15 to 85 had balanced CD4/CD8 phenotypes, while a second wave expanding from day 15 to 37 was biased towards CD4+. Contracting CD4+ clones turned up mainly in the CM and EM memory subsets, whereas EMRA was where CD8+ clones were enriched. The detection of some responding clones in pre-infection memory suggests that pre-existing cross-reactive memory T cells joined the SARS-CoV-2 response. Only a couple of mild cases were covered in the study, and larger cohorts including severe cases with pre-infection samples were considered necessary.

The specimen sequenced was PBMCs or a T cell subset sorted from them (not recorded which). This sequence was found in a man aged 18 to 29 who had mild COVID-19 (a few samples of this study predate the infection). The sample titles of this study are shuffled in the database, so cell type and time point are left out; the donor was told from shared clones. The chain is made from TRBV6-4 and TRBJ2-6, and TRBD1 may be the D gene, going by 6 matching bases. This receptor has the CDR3 CASRPGVGANVLTF. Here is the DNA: TGTGCCAGCAGACCAGGGGTCGGGGCCAACGTCCTGACTTTC.